This T cell receptor (beta chain) was sequenced in a study of control samples from healthy donors and cancer patients. Trimming took off 5 bases at V and 3 bases at J, with 11 bases between the two ends. The CDR3 is 13 amino acids. Germline values: CDR1 MDHEN, CDR2 SYDVKM. Measured with immunoSEQ multiplex PCR; TCRdb has only the in-frame clones, and not every one. Of around 100,000 clones listed, 88% are singletons. The sequence derives from a man under 40 in good health. The sequenced sample consisted of blood. The rearrangement links TRBV28 to TRBJ2-7; D is unclear. The CDR3 spells CASSPFMGYEQYF. CDR3 coding DNA: TGTGCCAGCAGTCCTTTTATGGGCTACGAGCAGTACTTC.